The rows below give T cell receptor beta chains drawn from one sample of a study of control samples from healthy donors and cancer patients. The data were produced by immunoSEQ multiplex PCR, yet TCRdb's version contains in-frame clones alone and is incomplete. The sample lists around 19,000 clones; around four fifths were seen once. Sample: PBMCs. These receptors were collected from a woman between 70 and 85 years old with lung cancer. CDR3s include the opening cysteine and the closing phenylalanine or tryptophan. The D gene is left open where the match is weak. Clone size is shown for a subset of rows, as once, few, many or a class of expanded clone.

V gene: TRBV18; D gene: TRBD1; clone size: -; J gene: TRBJ1-2; CDR3 protein: CASSPGQGRGYGYTF; CDR3 DNA: TGTGCCAGCTCACCGGGACAGGGGCGAGGCTATGGCTACACCTTC
V gene: TRBV5-1; D gene: TRBD1; clone size: -; J gene: TRBJ2-2; CDR3 protein: CASSLEGQEVTGELFF; CDR3 DNA: TGCGCCAGCAGCTTGGAGGGACAGGAAGTCACCGGGGAGCTGTTTTTT
V gene: TRBV7-8; D gene: -; clone size: -; J gene: TRBJ1-1; CDR3 protein: CASSLVRDTEAFF; CDR3 DNA: TGTGCCAGCAGCTTAGTCAGGGACACTGAAGCTTTCTTT
V gene: TRBV18; D gene: -; clone size: -; J gene: TRBJ2-1; CDR3 protein: CASSPQGALDNEQFF; CDR3 DNA: TGTGCCAGCTCACCGCAAGGGGCACTCGACAATGAGCAGTTCTTC
V gene: TRBV2; D gene: -; clone size: -; J gene: TRBJ1-1; CDR3 protein: CASSSGFSNTEAFF; CDR3 DNA: TGTGCCAGCAGTTCCGGGTTCTCGAACACTGAAGCTTTCTTT
V gene: TRBV27; D gene: TRBD1; clone size: -; J gene: TRBJ1-5; CDR3 protein: CASRGTGEQPQHF; CDR3 DNA: TGTGCCAGCAGAGGGACAGGGGAACAGCCCCAGCATTTT
V gene: TRBV27; D gene: -; clone size: -; J gene: TRBJ2-7; CDR3 protein: CASSFPGYEQYF; CDR3 DNA: TGTGCCAGCAGTTTCCCGGGATACGAGCAGTACTTC
V gene: TRBV2; D gene: -; clone size: -; J gene: TRBJ2-7; CDR3 protein: CASSPGVGGHEQYF; CDR3 DNA: TGTGCCAGCAGTCCCGGGGTGGGGGGCCACGAGCAGTACTTC
V gene: TRBV2; D gene: -; clone size: -; J gene: TRBJ2-7; CDR3 protein: CASSPIRVEQYF; CDR3 DNA: TGTGCCAGCAGCCCAATTCGGGTCGAGCAGTACTTC
V gene: TRBV10-3; D gene: -; clone size: -; J gene: TRBJ2-1; CDR3 protein: CAISDPRDIEQFF; CDR3 DNA: TGTGCCATCAGTGATCCCCGGGACATTGAGCAGTTCTTC
V gene: TRBV5-1; D gene: -; clone size: once; J gene: TRBJ1-2; CDR3 protein: CASSLESQGRGYTF; CDR3 DNA: TGCGCCAGCAGCTTGGAGTCCCAGGGTCGGGGCTACACCTTC
V gene: TRBV10-2; D gene: TRBD1; clone size: -; J gene: TRBJ2-7; CDR3 protein: CASSDWDRYYEQYF; CDR3 DNA: TGCGCCAGCAGTGATTGGGACAGATACTACGAGCAGTACTTC
V gene: TRBV12-3/TRBV12-4; D gene: -; clone size: -; J gene: TRBJ1-2; CDR3 protein: CASSFGGGVNLDF; CDR3 DNA: TGTGCCAGCAGTTTTGGGGGTGGGGTGAACCTGGACTTC
V gene: TRBV19; D gene: -; clone size: few; J gene: TRBJ2-3; CDR3 protein: CASSIGARGTQYF; CDR3 DNA: TGTGCCAGTAGTATAGGGGCCCGGGGTACGCAGTATTTT
V gene: TRBV9; D gene: -; clone size: -; J gene: TRBJ2-6; CDR3 protein: CASSVGWRRSGANVLTF; CDR3 DNA: TGTGCCAGCAGCGTAGGTTGGCGGAGATCTGGGGCCAACGTCCTGACTTTC
V gene: TRBV7-2; D gene: -; clone size: -; J gene: TRBJ2-5; CDR3 protein: CASSWRGITSSQETQYF; CDR3 DNA: TGTGCCAGCAGCTGGCGGGGAATTACTAGTTCCCAGGAGACCCAGTACTTC
V gene: TRBV19; D gene: TRBD1; clone size: few; J gene: TRBJ1-4; CDR3 protein: CASSGTGVYNEKLFF; CDR3 DNA: TGTGCCAGTAGTGGCACAGGGGTTTATAATGAAAAACTGTTTTTT
V gene: TRBV20-1; D gene: -; clone size: -; J gene: TRBJ2-1; CDR3 protein: CSAAREEQFF; CDR3 DNA: TGCAGTGCCGCGAGGGAGGAGCAGTTCTTC
V gene: TRBV5-4; D gene: -; clone size: -; J gene: TRBJ2-2; CDR3 protein: CASSYKGNTGELFF; CDR3 DNA: TGTGCCAGCAGCTACAAGGGGAACACCGGGGAGCTGTTTTTT
V gene: TRBV5-4; D gene: TRBD1; clone size: once; J gene: TRBJ2-7; CDR3 protein: CASSLGGQGNPYEQYF; CDR3 DNA: TGTGCCAGCAGCTTGGGGGGACAGGGGAACCCCTACGAGCAGTACTTC
V gene: TRBV29-1; D gene: TRBD2; clone size: -; J gene: TRBJ2-3; CDR3 protein: CSVNSGRATDTQYF; CDR3 DNA: TGCAGCGTTAATAGCGGGAGGGCCACAGATACGCAGTATTTT
V gene: TRBV7-9; D gene: -; clone size: -; J gene: TRBJ2-1; CDR3 protein: CASSLALGVDEQFF; CDR3 DNA: TGTGCCAGCAGCTTAGCATTAGGGGTGGATGAGCAGTTCTTC
V gene: TRBV12-3/TRBV12-4; D gene: -; clone size: once; J gene: TRBJ2-1; CDR3 protein: CASTMGFHEQFF; CDR3 DNA: TGTGCCAGCACCATGGGATTTCATGAGCAGTTCTTC
V gene: TRBV3-1/TRBV3-2; D gene: TRBD2; clone size: -; J gene: TRBJ2-1; CDR3 protein: CASSQLAGGPIYNEQFF; CDR3 DNA: TGTGCCAGCAGCCAACTAGCGGGAGGGCCGATTTACAATGAGCAGTTCTTC
V gene: TRBV7-9; D gene: -; clone size: -; J gene: TRBJ1-4; CDR3 protein: CASSLAQGVREKLFF; CDR3 DNA: TGTGCCAGCAGCTTGGCGCAGGGTGTAAGGGAAAAACTGTTTTTT
V gene: TRBV6-5; D gene: -; clone size: -; J gene: TRBJ1-2; CDR3 protein: CASKTHGGNYGYTF; CDR3 DNA: TGTGCCAGCAAAACTCACGGAGGGAACTATGGCTACACCTTC
V gene: TRBV5-1; D gene: -; clone size: -; J gene: TRBJ2-7; CDR3 protein: CASSFSGLNEQYF; CDR3 DNA: TGCGCCAGCAGCTTTTCAGGTTTAAACGAGCAGTACTTC
V gene: TRBV5-4; D gene: TRBD2; clone size: -; J gene: TRBJ2-1; CDR3 protein: CASSLAGVYNEQFF; CDR3 DNA: TGTGCCAGCAGCTTAGCGGGAGTTTACAATGAGCAGTTCTTC
V gene: TRBV5-8; D gene: -; clone size: -; J gene: TRBJ2-5; CDR3 protein: CASSLGHEETQYF; CDR3 DNA: TGTGCCAGCAGCTTGGGCCATGAGGAGACCCAGTACTTC
V gene: TRBV19; D gene: -; clone size: -; J gene: TRBJ1-2; CDR3 protein: CASSILEGMGYTF; CDR3 DNA: TGTGCCAGTAGTATACTGGAGGGGATGGGCTACACCTTC
V gene: TRBV7-9; D gene: TRBD1; clone size: few; J gene: TRBJ2-2; CDR3 protein: CASSKRDRENTGELFF; CDR3 DNA: TGTGCCAGCAGCAAGCGGGACAGGGAGAACACCGGGGAGCTGTTTTTT
V gene: TRBV20-1; D gene: -; clone size: -; J gene: TRBJ1-1; CDR3 protein: CSARENTEAFF; CDR3 DNA: TGCAGTGCTAGAGAGAACACTGAAGCTTTCTTT
V gene: TRBV29-1; D gene: TRBD1; clone size: few; J gene: TRBJ1-1; CDR3 protein: CSVQTGDASEAFF; CDR3 DNA: TGCAGCGTCCAGACAGGGGATGCGTCTGAAGCTTTCTTT
V gene: TRBV4-3; D gene: -; clone size: -; J gene: TRBJ2-7; CDR3 protein: CASSQKAGLFYEQYF; CDR3 DNA: TGCGCCAGCAGCCAGAAAGCGGGCCTTTTCTACGAGCAGTACTTC
V gene: TRBV10-3; D gene: TRBD1; clone size: -; J gene: TRBJ2-7; CDR3 protein: CAISEQGASGEQYF; CDR3 DNA: TGTGCCATCAGTGAACAGGGGGCAAGTGGCGAGCAGTACTTC
V gene: TRBV5-1; D gene: -; clone size: -; J gene: TRBJ2-3; CDR3 protein: CASSLGQTDTQYF; CDR3 DNA: TGCGCCAGCAGCTTGGGCCAGACAGATACGCAGTATTTT
V gene: TRBV27; D gene: -; clone size: -; J gene: TRBJ1-1; CDR3 protein: CASSLGGGLEAFF; CDR3 DNA: TGTGCCAGCAGTTTAGGGGGGGGGCTAGAAGCTTTCTTT
V gene: TRBV6-5; D gene: -; clone size: -; J gene: TRBJ2-1; CDR3 protein: CASTSSYNEQFF; CDR3 DNA: TGTGCCAGTACGAGCTCCTACAATGAGCAGTTCTTC
V gene: TRBV6-2/TRBV6-3; D gene: TRBD2; clone size: -; J gene: TRBJ2-7; CDR3 protein: CASTPGLELYEQYF; CDR3 DNA: TGTGCCAGCACCCCGGGACTAGAACTCTACGAGCAGTACTTC
V gene: TRBV28; D gene: -; clone size: -; J gene: TRBJ2-1; CDR3 protein: CASRSTQGPYNEQFF; CDR3 DNA: TGTGCCAGCAGGTCTACCCAGGGGCCCTACAATGAGCAGTTCTTC
V gene: TRBV11-3; D gene: -; clone size: -; J gene: TRBJ2-1; CDR3 protein: CASSLDRAPYSYNEQFF; CDR3 DNA: TGTGCCAGCAGCTTAGATAGGGCCCCCTATTCCTACAATGAGCAGTTCTTC
V gene: TRBV6-5; D gene: -; clone size: -; J gene: TRBJ1-4; CDR3 protein: CASRIHATNEKLFF; CDR3 DNA: TGTGCCAGCCGGATACATGCAACTAATGAAAAACTGTTTTTT
V gene: TRBV19; D gene: -; clone size: once; J gene: TRBJ1-2; CDR3 protein: CASSTRGRDYGYTF; CDR3 DNA: TGTGCCAGTAGTACCCGCGGACGGGACTATGGCTACACCTTC
V gene: TRBV20-1; D gene: -; clone size: few; J gene: TRBJ1-4; CDR3 protein: CSARSGKLFF; CDR3 DNA: TGCAGTGCTAGATCCGGAAAACTGTTTTTT
V gene: TRBV4-1; D gene: TRBD2; clone size: -; J gene: TRBJ2-7; CDR3 protein: CASSRELAGGLSYEQYF; CDR3 DNA: TGCGCCAGCAGCCGAGAACTAGCGGGAGGCCTCTCCTACGAGCAGTACTTC
V gene: TRBV21-1; D gene: -; clone size: -; J gene: TRBJ2-6; CDR3 protein: CASSNPPLTRSGANVLTF; CDR3 DNA: TGTGCCAGCAGCAACCCACCGCTTACTAGATCTGGGGCCAACGTCCTGACTTTC